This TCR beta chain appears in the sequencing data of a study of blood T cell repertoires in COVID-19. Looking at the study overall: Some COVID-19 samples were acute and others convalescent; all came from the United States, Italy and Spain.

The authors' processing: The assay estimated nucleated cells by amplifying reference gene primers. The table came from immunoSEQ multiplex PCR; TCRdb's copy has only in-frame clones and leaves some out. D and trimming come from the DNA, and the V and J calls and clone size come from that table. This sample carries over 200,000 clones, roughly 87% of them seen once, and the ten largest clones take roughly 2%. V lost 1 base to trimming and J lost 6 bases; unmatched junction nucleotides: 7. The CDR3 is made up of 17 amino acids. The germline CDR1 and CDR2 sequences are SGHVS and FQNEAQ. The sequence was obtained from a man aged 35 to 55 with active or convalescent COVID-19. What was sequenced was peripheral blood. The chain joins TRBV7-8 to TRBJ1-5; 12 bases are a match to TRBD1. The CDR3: CASSLVWGQGATQPQHF. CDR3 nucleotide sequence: TGTGCCAGCAGCTTAGTTTGGGGACAGGGGGCTACTCAGCCCCAGCATTTT. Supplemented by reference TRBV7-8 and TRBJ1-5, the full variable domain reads GAGVSQSPRYKVAKRGQDVALRCDPISGHVSLFWYQQALGQGPEFLTYFQNEAQLDKSGLPSDRFFAERPEGSVSTLKIQRTQQEDSAVYLCASSLVWGQGATQPQHFGDGTRLSIL.